The 15 T cell receptor beta chains given below trace back to one sample, sequenced in a study of PD-L1 blockade in urothelial cancer. The method was immunoSEQ multiplex PCR; TCRdb's version includes in-frame clones alone and lacks a portion of them. Of roughly 46,000 clones in the sample, approximately 85% were seen once. Time point meaning: peripheral blood 6 weeks after treatment start. Source: PBMCs, taken around atezolizumab (anti-PD-L1) treatment. The receptors come from a man aged 50-59 years with urothelial cancer.

This chain links TRBV27 with TRBJ2-7; 7 nucleotides align to TRBD2. V shed 6 bases and J 1 base; nucleotides not matched to a gene: 9. CDR1 is MNHEY, CDR2 SMNVEV, per germline (reference sequence). The CDR3 totals 15 residues. In DNA form, the CDR3 reads TGTGCCAGCAGGATTGGGGGGGGTGGATCCTACGAGCAGTACTTC. Its protein is CASRIGGGGSYEQYF.

The chain joins TRBV7-3 to TRBJ2-1; 11 nucleotides align to TRBD2. This CDR3 spans 17 amino acids. Germline CDR1 is SGHTA and CDR2 is FQGTGA. Trimming removed 5 bases from V and 8 bases from J; junction bases left unmatched: 14. The CDR3 DNA follows: TGTGCCAGCAGCCGTACCGTTAGCGGGGGGGCCCGGGATGAGCAGTTCTTC. It codes for CASSRTVSGGARDEQFF.

CDR3 residues: CATFPGVPLNEQFF. The DNA of the CDR3 is TGTGCCACCTTTCCGGGAGTTCCCTTGAATGAGCAGTTCTTC. J is TRBJ2-1 and V is TRBV7-9; possible D gene TRBD2, 6 bases. The CDR3 length is 14 residues. V lost 10 bases and J 7 bases, leaving 20 bases between the germline ends. Germline CDR1 and CDR2: SEHNR and FQNEAQ (reference sequence).

The V call is TRBV11-2, the J call TRBJ1-2, with 9 bases lining up with TRBD1. The CDR3 covers 18 residues. The ends lost 4 bases at V and 2 bases at J; junction bases unmatched: 14. Germline V lookup: CDR1 SGHAT, CDR2 FQNNGV. DNA for the CDR3: TGTGCCAGCAGCTCAACCGGTCAGGACAGGGGATTGAACTATGGCTACACCTTC. It translates to CASSSTGQDRGLNYGYTF.

The rearrangement uses TRBV7-2 and TRBJ2-5; D possibly corresponds to TRBD2 (5 bases). With 4 bases removed from V and 5 bases from J, the gap between germline ends came to 14 bases. Germline CDR1 is SGHTA and CDR2 is FQGNSA. This CDR3 comprises 14 residues. CDR3 protein: CASSSLSERETQYF. DNA for the CDR3: TGTGCCAGCAGCTCCCTTAGCGAAAGGGAGACCCAGTACTTC.

The genes are TRBV19 and TRBJ1-4; D not certain. The CDR3 runs to 13 residues. CDR1 and CDR2 (germline): LNHDA, SQIVND (reference sequence). Trimming pared 1 base from V and 11 bases from J, leaving 11 bases between. The CDR3 protein is CASSIAGMGKLFF. The CDR3 DNA reads as TGTGCCAGTAGTATAGCGGGAATGGGGAAACTGTTTTTT. The whole variable domain, filled in from reference TRBV19 and TRBJ1-4, reads DGGITQSPKYLFRKEGQNVTLSCEQNLNHDAMYWYRQDPGQGLRLIYYSQIVNDFQKGDIAEGYSVSREKKESFPLTVTSAQKNPTAFYLCASSIAGMGKLFFGSGTQLSVL.

This clone was recorded once. This rearrangement joins TRBV5-1 to TRBJ1-5; the match to TRBD1 covers 8 bases. Germline V lookup: CDR1 SGHRS, CDR2 YFSETQ. The CDR3 length is 15 residues. The junction had 9 bases not matched to a gene; V was cut back by 4 bases and J by 6 bases. In nucleotides, the CDR3 is TGCGCCAGCAGCGCCACAGGGGGGTCAGGTCAGCCCCAGCATTTT. This sequence encodes CASSATGGSGQPQHF.

The CDR3, as DNA: TGTGCCAGCAGCTTAACGGACAGGGCGAATGAGCAGTTCTTC. Protein sequence: CASSLTDRANEQFF. V is TRBV7-8 and J is TRBJ2-1, with 8 bases that match TRBD1. V shed 2 bases, J shed 7 bases, and the junction held 4 bases outside the gene matches. Germline CDR1 SGHVS, CDR2 FQNEAQ. The CDR3 runs to 14 residues. Full variable domain (remainder filled in from reference TRBV7-8 and TRBJ2-1): GAGVSQSPRYKVAKRGQDVALRCDPISGHVSLFWYQQALGQGPEFLTYFQNEAQLDKSGLPSDRFFAERPEGSVSTLKIQRTQQEDSAVYLCASSLTDRANEQFFGPGTRLTVL.

The chain employs TRBV14 and TRBJ2-1; TRBD2 aligns across 9 bases. Per the germline V gene, CDR1 is SGHDN and CDR2 is FVKESK. V lost 1 base to trimming and J lost 7 bases; unmatched junction nucleotides: 11. The CDR3 is made up of 17 amino acids. The CDR3 spells CASSQVFRREGRNEQFF. CDR3 nucleotides: TGTGCCAGCAGCCAAGTATTTAGGCGGGAGGGCCGAAATGAGCAGTTCTTC.

DNA for the CDR3: TGTGCCAGCAGCGCCCCGGGACAGGGCCACTCTGGGGCCAACGTCCTGACTTTC. The encoded protein is CASSAPGQGHSGANVLTF. The rearrangement joins TRBV7-6 to TRBJ2-6; 9 nucleotides align to TRBD1. The CDR3 runs 18 residues. V lost 5 bases and J lost 0; bases outside the gene matches: 8. Germline CDR1 reads SGHVS; CDR2 reads FNYEAQ.

The chain combines TRBV7-3 with TRBJ2-1, with D tentatively TRBD1 (5 bases). Trimming took 4 bases from V and 6 from J, leaving 16 bases between them. Per the germline V gene, CDR1 is SGHTA and CDR2 is FQGTGA. The CDR3 runs to 15 residues. The CDR3 bases are TGTGCCAGCAGCTCCTCGGCAGGGCAGGGCAATGAGCAGTTCTTC. Protein product: CASSSSAGQGNEQFF.

V gene TRBV19 combines with J gene TRBJ2-7; 10 nucleotides agree with TRBD1. This CDR3 is 15 amino acids long. Trimming cost V 8 bases and J 4 bases; bases outside gene matches: 11. Per germline, CDR1 LNHDA and CDR2 SQIVND (reference sequence). The CDR3 sequence is CASGDRGSGHYEQYF. The CDR3 DNA reads as TGTGCCAGTGGGGACAGGGGTTCCGGGCATTACGAGCAGTACTTC.

V gene TRBV30 combines with J gene TRBJ2-5; no reliable D call. CDR1 and CDR2 from the germline V gene are GTSNPN and SVGIG (reference sequence). Trimming took 0 bases from V and 1 from J, leaving 9 bases between them. This CDR3 comprises 14 residues. This CDR3 reads CAWSVRSPQETQYF. CDR3 bases: TGTGCCTGGAGTGTACGGTCACCCCAAGAGACCCAGTACTTC.

This clone occurred once. This sequence joins TRBV7-9 and TRBJ2-3; the match to TRBD2 covers 7 bases. This CDR3 has 19 amino acids. V shed 1 base and J 5 bases; nucleotides not matched to a gene: 18. Germline V gene data show CDR1 as SEHNR and CDR2 as FQNEAQ (reference sequence). Written as DNA, the CDR3 is TGTGCCAGCAGCTTAGTACGAGGAGGGACTACTCTTTTGGTAGATACGCAGTATTTT. Translation: CASSLVRGGTTLLVDTQYF.

V usage is TRBV13 and J usage is TRBJ1-2; D is perhaps TRBD1 (5 bases). CDR1 is PRHDT, CDR2 FYEKMQ, per germline (reference sequence). The CDR3 is 13 residues long. V was shortened by 5 bases and J by 4 bases, with 11 bases between the two germline ends. The DNA of the CDR3 is TGTGCCAGCAGCAACGCCGGGGGCTATGGCTACACCTTC. Its translation: CASSNAGGYGYTF.